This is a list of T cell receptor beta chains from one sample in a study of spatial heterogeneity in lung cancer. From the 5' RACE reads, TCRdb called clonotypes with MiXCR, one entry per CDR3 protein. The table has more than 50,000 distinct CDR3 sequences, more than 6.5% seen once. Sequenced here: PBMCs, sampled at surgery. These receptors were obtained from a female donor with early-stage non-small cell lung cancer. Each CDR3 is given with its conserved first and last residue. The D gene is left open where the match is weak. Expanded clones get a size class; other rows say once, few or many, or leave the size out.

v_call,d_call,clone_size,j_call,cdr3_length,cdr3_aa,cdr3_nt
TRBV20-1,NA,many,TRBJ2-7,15,CSARPGITPSYEQYF,TGCAGTGCTCGACCGGGGATCACTCCCTCCTACGAGCAGTACTTC
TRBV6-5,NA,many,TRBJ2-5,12,CASKRGSETQYF,TGTGCCAGCAAAAGGGGGTCGGAGACCCAGTACTTC
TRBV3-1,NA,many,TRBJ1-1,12,CASSRIGTEAFF,TGTGCCAGCAGCCGTATTGGAACTGAAGCTTTCTTT
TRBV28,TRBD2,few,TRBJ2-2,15,CATPSGARNTGELFF,TGTGCCACCCCTAGCGGGGCGCGTAACACCGGGGAGCTGTTTTTT
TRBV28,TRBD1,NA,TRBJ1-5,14,CASGYRGEGQPRHF,TGTGCCAGCGGCTACAGGGGTGAAGGTCAGCCCCGGCATTTT
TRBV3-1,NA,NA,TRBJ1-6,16,CASSQGGGSYNSPLHF,TGTGCCAGCAGCCAAGGGGGGGGTTCCTATAATTCACCCCTCCACTTT
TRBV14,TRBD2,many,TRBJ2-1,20,CASSPAGLAGEYFWNNEQFF,TGTGCCAGCAGTCCTGCGGGACTAGCGGGGGAGTACTTTTGGAACAATGAGCAGTTCTTC
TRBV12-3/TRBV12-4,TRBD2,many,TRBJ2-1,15,CASSLRTSGDNEQFF,TGTGCCAGCAGTTTAAGGACTAGCGGGGACAATGAGCAGTTCTTC
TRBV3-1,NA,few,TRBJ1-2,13,CASSQDYGYGYTF,TGTGCCAGCAGCCAAGATTATGGGTATGGCTACACCTTC
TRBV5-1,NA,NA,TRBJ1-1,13,CASSPMGITEAFF,TGCGCCAGCAGCCCGATGGGGATCACTGAAGCTTTCTTT
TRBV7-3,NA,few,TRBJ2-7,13,CASSPSWAQEQYF,TGTGCCAGCAGCCCGTCTTGGGCGCAGGAGCAGTACTTC
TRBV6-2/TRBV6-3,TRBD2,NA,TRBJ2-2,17,CARIAGGGALNTGELFF,TGTGCCAGAATAGCCGGCGGGGGTGCCTTGAACACCGGGGAGCTGTTTTTT
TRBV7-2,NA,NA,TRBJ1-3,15,CASSLASSSGNTIYF,TGTGCCAGCAGCTTAGCCAGCAGCTCTGGAAACACCATATATTTT
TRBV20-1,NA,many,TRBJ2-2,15,CSATEPILNTGELFF,TGCAGTGCTACCGAACCAATTCTGAACACCGGGGAGCTGTTTTTT
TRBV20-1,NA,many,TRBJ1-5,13,CSAIKGSNQPQHF,TGCAGTGCTATCAAAGGATCCAATCAGCCCCAGCATTTT
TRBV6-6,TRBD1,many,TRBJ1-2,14,CASSLDRVGYGYTF,TGTGCCAGCAGTTTGGACAGGGTGGGGTATGGCTACACCTTC
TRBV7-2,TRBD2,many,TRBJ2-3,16,CASSTRRSGGTDTQYF,TGTGCCAGCAGCACGAGGCGCAGCGGGGGAACAGATACGCAGTATTTT
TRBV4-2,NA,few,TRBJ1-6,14,CASSQTTRSSPLHF,TGTGCCAGCAGCCAAACCACACGGTCTTCACCCCTCCACTTT
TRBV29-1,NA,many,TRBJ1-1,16,CSVGRVGTSANTEAFF,TGCAGCGTTGGGAGGGTGGGCACGTCGGCGAACACTGAAGCTTTCTTT
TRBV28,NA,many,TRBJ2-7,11,CASTSSHEQYF,TGTGCCAGCACCAGTTCCCACGAGCAGTACTTC
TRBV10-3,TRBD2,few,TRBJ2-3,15,CAISDKRESTDTQYF,TGTGCCATCAGTGATAAGCGGGAGAGCACAGATACGCAGTATTTT
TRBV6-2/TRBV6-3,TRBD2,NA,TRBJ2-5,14,CASSSAGEEETQYF,TGTGCCAGCAGTTCTGCGGGGGAAGAAGAGACCCAGTACTTC
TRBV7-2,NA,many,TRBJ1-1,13,CASTLSMNTEAFF,TGTGCCAGCACCCTATCTATGAACACTGAAGCTTTCTTT
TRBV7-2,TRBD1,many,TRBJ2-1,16,CASSPPGGQVYNEQFF,TGTGCCAGCAGCCCACCCGGGGGACAGGTCTACAATGAGCAGTTCTTC
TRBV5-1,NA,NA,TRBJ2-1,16,CASSLTGGGSYNEQFF,TGCGCCAGCAGCTTGACTGGCGGAGGCTCCTACAATGAGCAGTTCTTC
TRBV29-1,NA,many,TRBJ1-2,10,CSVLTYGYTF,TGCAGCGTCCTAACCTATGGCTACACCTTC
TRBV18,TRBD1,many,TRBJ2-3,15,CASSPSGQGTDTQYF,TGTGCCAGCTCACCCTCGGGACAGGGTACAGATACGCAGTATTTT
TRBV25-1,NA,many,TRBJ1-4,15,CASSVHRAPDEKLFF,TGTGCCAGCAGTGTCCACAGGGCTCCCGACGAAAAACTGTTTTTT
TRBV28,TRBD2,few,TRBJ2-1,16,CASSSILAGKVNEQFF,TGTGCCAGCAGTTCCATTCTAGCGGGGAAGGTCAATGAGCAGTTCTTC
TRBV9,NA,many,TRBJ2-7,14,CASSVRDHTYEQYF,TGTGCCAGCAGCGTCCGGGACCATACCTACGAGCAGTACTTC
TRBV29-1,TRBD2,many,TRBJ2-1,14,CSVSGRGLRNKQFF,TGCAGCGTATCTGGGAGGGGCCTGCGGAATAAGCAGTTCTTC
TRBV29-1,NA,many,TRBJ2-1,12,CSVLGIYNEQFF,TGCAGCGTTCTCGGGATCTACAATGAGCAGTTCTTC
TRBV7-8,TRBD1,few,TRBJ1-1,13,CASETWTGTEAFF,TGTGCCAGCGAGACCTGGACAGGCACTGAAGCTTTCTTT
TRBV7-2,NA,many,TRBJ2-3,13,CASSLGYGDTQYF,TGTGCCAGCAGCTTAGGGTACGGGGATACGCAGTATTTT
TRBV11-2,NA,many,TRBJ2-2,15,CASSFVGPNTGELFF,TGTGCCAGCAGCTTCGTGGGTCCGAACACCGGGGAGCTGTTTTTT
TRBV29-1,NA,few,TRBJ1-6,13,CSVGDTYNSPLHF,TGCAGCGTTGGTGACACCTATAATTCACCCCTCCACTTT
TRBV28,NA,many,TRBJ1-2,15,CASSPAWWGVYGYTF,TGTGCCAGCAGTCCGGCCTGGTGGGGCGTCTATGGCTACACCTTC
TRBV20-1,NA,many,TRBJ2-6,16,CSANPQSLPGANVLTF,TGCAGTGCTAATCCCCAATCCCTACCTGGGGCCAACGTCCTGACTTTC
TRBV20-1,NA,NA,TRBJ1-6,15,CSAASVTLYNSPLHF,TGCAGTGCTGCCTCCGTGACACTTTATAATTCACCCCTCCACTTT
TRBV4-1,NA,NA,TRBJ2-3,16,CASSQDLGLQSATQYF,TGCGCCAGCAGCCAAGACTTAGGCCTGCAATCGGCTACGCAGTATTTT
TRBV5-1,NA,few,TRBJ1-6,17,CASSPGSLQGGNSPLHF,TGCGCCAGCAGCCCGGGGAGCCTACAGGGTGGGAATTCACCCCTCCACTTT
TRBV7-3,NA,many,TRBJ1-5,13,CASSLGPEQPQHF,TGTGCCAGCAGCTTGGGACCGGAGCAGCCCCAGCATTTT
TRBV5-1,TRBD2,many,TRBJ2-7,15,CASSLGTSGIYEQYF,TGCGCCAGCAGCTTGGGGACTAGCGGTATCTACGAGCAGTACTTC
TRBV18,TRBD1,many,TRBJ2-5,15,CASSPPGTGVETQYF,TGTGCCAGCTCACCTCCCGGGACAGGGGTCGAGACCCAGTACTTC
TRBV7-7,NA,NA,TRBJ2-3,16,CASSLQGPGPTDTQYF,TGTGCCAGCAGCTTGCAAGGACCGGGGCCGACCGATACGCAGTATTTT
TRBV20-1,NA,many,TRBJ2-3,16,CSARGQAQGLTDTQYF,TGCAGTGCCCGGGGTCAGGCACAGGGTTTGACAGATACGCAGTATTTT
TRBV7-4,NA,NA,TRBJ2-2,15,CASSLRSADTGELFF,TGTGCCAGCAGCTTAAGGTCGGCAGATACCGGGGAGCTGTTTTTT
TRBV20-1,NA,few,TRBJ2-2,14,CSAKAARVAGELFF,TGCAGTGCCAAAGCCGCCAGAGTCGCCGGGGAGCTGTTTTTT
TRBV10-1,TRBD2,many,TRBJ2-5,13,CASSGTRKETQYF,TGCGCCAGCAGTGGGACTAGGAAAGAGACCCAGTACTTC
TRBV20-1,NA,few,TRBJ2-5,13,CSARGVNQETQYF,TGCAGTGCTAGAGGGGTCAACCAAGAGACCCAGTACTTC
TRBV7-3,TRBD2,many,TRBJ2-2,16,CASSPAIAGGTGELFF,TGTGCCAGCAGCCCGGCGATAGCGGGGGGCACCGGGGAGCTGTTTTTT
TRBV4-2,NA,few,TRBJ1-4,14,CASSPLATNEKLFF,TGTGCCAGCAGCCCTCTTGCAACTAATGAAAAACTGTTTTTT
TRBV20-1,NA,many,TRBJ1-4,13,CSASRGSNEKLFF,TGCAGTGCTAGTAGGGGCTCGAATGAAAAACTGTTTTTT
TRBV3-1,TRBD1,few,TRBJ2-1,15,CASSLSGTGGNEQFF,TGTGCCAGCAGCCTCTCCGGGACAGGGGGCAATGAGCAGTTCTTC
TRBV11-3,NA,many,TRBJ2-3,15,CASSLSAGETDTQYF,TGTGCCAGCAGCTTATCGGCTGGAGAGACAGATACGCAGTATTTT
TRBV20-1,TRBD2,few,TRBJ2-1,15,CSARLAGGPVNEQFF,TGCAGTGCTAGACTAGCGGGGGGGCCGGTAAATGAGCAGTTCTTC
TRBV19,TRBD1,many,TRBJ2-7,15,CASSMGTGFFYEQYF,TGTGCCAGTAGTATGGGGACAGGGTTTTTCTACGAGCAGTACTTC
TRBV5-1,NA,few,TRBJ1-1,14,CASSSGVGNTEAFF,TGCGCCAGCAGCTCCGGGGTGGGGAACACTGAAGCTTTCTTT
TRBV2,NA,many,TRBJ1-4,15,CASSPLGGPNEKLFF,TGTGCCAGCAGTCCGTTAGGGGGGCCCAATGAAAAACTGTTTTTT
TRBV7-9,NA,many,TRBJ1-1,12,CASSRTVTEAFF,TGTGCCAGCAGCCGAACAGTTACTGAAGCTTTCTTT